This passage covers 5 T cell receptor beta chains from one sample sequenced in a study of blood T cell repertoires in COVID-19. Profiled with immunoSEQ multiplex PCR; TCRdb holds only in-frame clones, not every one. The sample has 250,000 or so clones, about nine tenths seen once; the top ten hold over 4%. Sequencing was carried out using PBMCs or T cells enriched from blood (not recorded which). Receptors originate from a woman in her thirties with acute COVID-19.

The sample holds one count of this clone. The chain is built from TRBV9 and TRBJ2-1, with a weak D call TRBD1 (8 bases). This CDR3 comprises 13 residues. CDR1 is SGDLS and CDR2 is YYNGEE in the germline V gene. Trimming pared 4 bases from V and 9 bases from J, leaving 14 bases between. The CDR3 region is CASSTGGGTEQFF. In nucleotides, the CDR3 is TGTGCCAGCAGCACAGGGGGGGGGACTGAGCAGTTCTTC.

This clone has a handful of counts. The chain joins TRBV4-1 to TRBJ2-2; TRBD1 might be the D (6 bases). The V gene lost 4 bases and the J gene lost 0 bases, with 6 bases spanning the gap. This CDR3 has 14 residues. Germline V gene data show CDR1 as MGHRA and CDR2 as YSYEKL. This CDR3 reads CASSRQANTGELFF. The CDR3 DNA reads TGCGCCAGCAGCCGACAGGCGAACACCGGGGAGCTGTTTTTT.

V is TRBV4-1 and J is TRBJ2-3; the match to TRBD1 covers 7 bases. Unmatched junction bases numbered 16, after V lost 5 bases and J lost 8 bases. Germline V gene data show CDR1 as MGHRA and CDR2 as YSYEKL. The CDR3 contains 16 residues. The CDR3 loop reads CASSSPGTVSQGTQYF. The DNA for the CDR3 is TGCGCCAGCAGCTCGCCAGGGACAGTAAGCCAAGGTACGCAGTATTTT.

This clone has just one count. J is TRBJ2-1 and V is TRBV28; TRBD2 aligns across 7 bases. The CDR3 spans 15 residues. Germline V CDR1 and CDR2: MDHEN, SYDVKM. Losses at the gene ends were 2 bases for V and 3 bases for J; bases not matched to a gene: 4. The CDR3 is CASSLRTRDYNEQFF. In nucleotides, the CDR3 is TGTGCCAGCAGTTTAAGGACTAGGGACTACAATGAGCAGTTCTTC.

The rearrangement uses TRBV25-1 and TRBJ2-3; a weak D match, TRBD2 (5 bases). Germline-derived CDR1 and CDR2 are MGHDK and SYGVNS. The CDR3 spans 14 residues. Trimming took off 2 bases at V and 7 bases at J, with 13 bases between the two ends. In nucleotides, the CDR3 is TGTGCCAGCAGTGAAAACGGGATTGCGAATACGCAGTATTTT. This encodes CASSENGIANTQYF.